The rows below give T cell receptor beta chains drawn from one sample of a study of OX40 agonist ivuxolimab in advanced cancers. Clones were sequenced by immunoSEQ multiplex PCR, and TCRdb holds only the in-frame ones, with some missing. In the table there are roughly 92,000 clones, 92% of which are singletons. The sample consisted of CD4+ or CD8+ T cells sorted from blood, taken in a trial of the OX40 agonist ivuxolimab. The receptors derive from an adult with an advanced solid tumor such as melanoma, head and neck, liver or kidney cancer. CDR3s include the opening cysteine and the closing phenylalanine or tryptophan. A D gene is named only where the DNA matches it firmly.

TRBV5-8	TRBJ1-5	NA	TGTGCCAGCAGCTTGCGTTCCCCATCCGGGTCCCCTCGGAATCAGCCCCAGCATTTT	CASSLRSPSGSPRNQPQHF
TRBV11-2	TRBJ2-7	NA	TGTGCCAGCAGCCCACGTGCGGGGACCTACGAGCAGTACTTC	CASSPRAGTYEQYF
TRBV5-5	TRBJ2-1	TRBD1	TGTGCCAGCAGCTCAGGACAGGGGGAGTTCTCCTACAATGAGCAGTTCTTC	CASSSGQGEFSYNEQFF
TRBV27	TRBJ1-1	NA	TGTGCCACCTCGGACAGTCCCATGAACACTGAAGCTTTCTTT	CATSDSPMNTEAFF
TRBV4-1	TRBJ1-1	NA	TGCGCCAGCAGCCAAGCCCCCAGGGGGAACACTGAAGCTTTCTTT	CASSQAPRGNTEAFF
TRBV5-5	TRBJ1-3	NA	TGTGCCAGCAGCTTGGAGGGCAGGGCTGGAAACACCATATATTTT	CASSLEGRAGNTIYF
TRBV19	TRBJ2-7	TRBD1	TGTGCCAGTAGTATAGGGACAGGGGACTACGAGCAGTACTTC	CASSIGTGDYEQYF
TRBV4-1	TRBJ2-3	TRBD2	TGCGCCAGCAGCCAGTTGGGACTAGCGGGAACCACAGATACGCAGTATTTT	CASSQLGLAGTTDTQYF
TRBV12-5	TRBJ2-7	NA	TGTGCTAGTGGTTTGGTACAGGGAACCCTGATCTACGAGCAGTACTTC	CASGLVQGTLIYEQYF
TRBV9	TRBJ1-1	NA	TGTGCCAGCAGCGTAGGAGTTACCCCTGGGTTGAACACTGAAGCTTTCTTT	CASSVGVTPGLNTEAFF
TRBV7-2	TRBJ2-7	NA	TGTGCCAGCAGCTTAGGGTTGGGGGGGCCCTACGAGCAGTACTTC	CASSLGLGGPYEQYF
TRBV6-1	TRBJ2-7	NA	TGTGCCAGCAGTGAGAACGGAGCCTACGAGCAGTACTTC	CASSENGAYEQYF
TRBV7-8	TRBJ2-1	TRBD2	TGTGCCAGCCTTCCCCTGACCGGGACTAGTGATGAGCAGTTCTTC	CASLPLTGTSDEQFF
TRBV19	TRBJ2-7	TRBD2	TGTGCCAGTACCCCCGGAAGAGTTAGCGGGTTTACCTACGAGCAGTACTTC	CASTPGRVSGFTYEQYF
TRBV2	TRBJ2-5	TRBD1	TGTGCCAGCAGTGATGATAGGACAGGGGTCGGGGAGACCCAGTACTTC	CASSDDRTGVGETQYF
TRBV5-5	TRBJ2-7	NA	TGTGCCAGCAGCTCCCCGGGCAACGGGATGGACGAGCAGTACTTC	CASSSPGNGMDEQYF
TRBV10-1	TRBJ2-5	NA	TGCGCCAGCAGTGAGTCGATAGGCCAAGAGACCCAGTACTTC	CASSESIGQETQYF
TRBV6-6	TRBJ2-6	TRBD1	TGTGCCAGCAGTTACCCCGGGACAGATGGGGCCAACGTCCTGACTTTC	CASSYPGTDGANVLTF
TRBV29-1	TRBJ1-1	TRBD1	TGCAGCGCGTATAAGACAGGGGGCACTGAAGCTTTCTTT	CSAYKTGGTEAFF
TRBV7-9	TRBJ2-3	TRBD2	TGTGCCAGCAGCTTAATAGCGGGAGGCGGGCCAGATACGCAGTATTTT	CASSLIAGGGPDTQYF
TRBV11-2	TRBJ1-1	TRBD1	TGTGCCAGTGGTACAGGGGCCTGGACTGAAGCTTTCTTT	CASGTGAWTEAFF
TRBV28	TRBJ2-3	NA	TGTGCCAGCACTAGGGCGCCTAGCACAGATACGCAGTATTTT	CASTRAPSTDTQYF
TRBV5-6	TRBJ2-7	NA	TGTGCCAGCAGTACCCTCTCCTACGAGCAGTACTTC	CASSTLSYEQYF
TRBV4-3	TRBJ1-1	NA	TGCGCCAGCAGCCAAGAATATAGGACTGAAGCTTTCTTT	CASSQEYRTEAFF
TRBV4-1	TRBJ1-5	NA	TGCGCCAGCAGCCAAGATGGTGGGGGGCCCCAGCATTTT	CASSQDGGGPQHF
TRBV11-2	TRBJ2-7	TRBD1	TGTGCCAGCAGCGACAGGGCTAGCTACGAGCAGTACTTC	CASSDRASYEQYF